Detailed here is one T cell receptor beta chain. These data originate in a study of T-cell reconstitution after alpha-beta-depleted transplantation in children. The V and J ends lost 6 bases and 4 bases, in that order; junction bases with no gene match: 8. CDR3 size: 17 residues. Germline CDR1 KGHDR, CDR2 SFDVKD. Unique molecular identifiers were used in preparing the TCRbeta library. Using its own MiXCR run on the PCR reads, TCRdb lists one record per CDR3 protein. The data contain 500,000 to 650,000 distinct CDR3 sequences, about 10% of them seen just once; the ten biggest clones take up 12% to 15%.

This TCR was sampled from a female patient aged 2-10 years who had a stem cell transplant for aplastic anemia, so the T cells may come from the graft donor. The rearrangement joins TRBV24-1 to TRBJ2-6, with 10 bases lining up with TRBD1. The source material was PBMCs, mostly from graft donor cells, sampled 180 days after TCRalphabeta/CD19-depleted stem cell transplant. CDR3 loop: CATSFGTGVSGANVLTF. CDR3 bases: TGTGCCACCAGTTTTGGGACAGGGGTTTCCGGGGCCAACGTCCTGACTTTC.